This T cell receptor beta chain came from a study of T-cell memory formation after mild COVID-19. Trimming left V 6 bases short and J 3 bases short, with 12 bases between. The CDR3 runs to 13 residues. CDR1 and CDR2 (germline): SGHDN, FVKESK. TCRdb reanalysed the 5' RACE reads using MiXCR and keeps one entry per CDR3 protein. The repertoire holds about 620,000 distinct CDR3 sequences, with over 15% as singletons. V is TRBV14 and J is TRBJ2-7; TRBD1 might be the D (6 bases). Sample: PBMCs or a T cell subset sorted from them (not recorded which). This clonotype was sampled from an adult woman who had mild COVID-19 (a few samples of this study predate the infection). Cell type and time point are not known. DNA for the CDR3: TGTGCCAGCAGACTACAGGGCAGCTACGAGCAGTACTTC. Translating it yields CASRLQGSYEQYF. The entire variable domain, with the rest obtained from reference TRBV14 and TRBJ2-7, is as follows: EAGVTQFPSHSVIEKGQTVTLRCDPISGHDNLYWYRRVMGKEIKFLLHFVKESKQDESGMPNNRFLAERTGGTYSTLKVQPAELEDSGVYFCASRLQGSYEQYFGPGTRLTVT.